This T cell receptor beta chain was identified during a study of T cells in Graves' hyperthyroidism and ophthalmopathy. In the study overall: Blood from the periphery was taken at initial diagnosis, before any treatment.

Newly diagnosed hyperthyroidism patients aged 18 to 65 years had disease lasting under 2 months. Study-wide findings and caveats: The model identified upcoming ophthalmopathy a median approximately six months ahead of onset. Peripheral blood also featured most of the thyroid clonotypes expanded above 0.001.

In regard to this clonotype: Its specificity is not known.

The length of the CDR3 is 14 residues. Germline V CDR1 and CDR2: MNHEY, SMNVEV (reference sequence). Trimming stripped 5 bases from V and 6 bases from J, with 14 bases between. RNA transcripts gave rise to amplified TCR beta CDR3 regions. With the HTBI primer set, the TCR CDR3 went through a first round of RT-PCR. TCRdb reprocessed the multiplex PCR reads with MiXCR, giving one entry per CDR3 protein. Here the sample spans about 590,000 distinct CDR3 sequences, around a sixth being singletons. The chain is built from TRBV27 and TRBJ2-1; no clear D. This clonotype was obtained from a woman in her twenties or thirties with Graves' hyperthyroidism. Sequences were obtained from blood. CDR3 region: CASSPSRVLNEQFF. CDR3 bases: TGTGCCAGCAGTCCGTCTAGAGTCCTCAATGAGCAGTTCTTC.